The 16 T cell receptor beta chains listed next were all sequenced from one sample in a study of regulatory T cells in long-lasting Graves disease (dated by TCRdb to the early 2020s). According to the study, the label for this sample's time point signals: persistent/refractory GD, antithyroid drugs over 5 years with positive TRAb. For both TCR sequencing and RNA sequencing, RNA was extracted from PBMCs using TRIzol. Library creation used multiplex PCR. Sequencing was carried out with an Illumina HiSeq 4000. To build TCR beta libraries, CDR3 regions were amplified by Arm-PCR using iRepertoire HTBI primers. TCRdb redid the processing of the public reads, applying fastp at Q25 and MiXCR, and retained in-frame beta chains. Rows merge per CDR3 protein into single entries with the most common DNA and genes. Present in this sample are 400,000 to 450,000 distinct CDR3 sequences, 20% to 30% of which were seen just once. About a quarter of the sample belongs to the ten largest clones.

The input for sequencing was peripheral blood mononuclear cells (PBMCs), taken when the disease was refractory, from a patient treated with antithyroid drugs. Source of these receptors: a female donor with Graves disease.

In its sample, this clonotype was seen a few times. The rearrangement joins TRBV29-1 to TRBJ1-2; D is perhaps TRBD1 (6 bases). This CDR3 region has 14 residues. Germline assignment: CDR1 SQVTM and CDR2 ANQGSEA. Trimming stripped 6 bases from V and 0 bases from J, with 14 bases between. The CDR3 loop reads CSVRRTDTNYGYTF. DNA of the CDR3: TGCAGCGTACGACGGACAGATACTAACTATGGCTACACCTTC.

The chain recombines TRBV29-1 with TRBJ2-7, with no clear D. The CDR3 runs to 14 residues. The ends were cut back, 4 bases at V and 3 bases at J, with 16 bases in the middle. Germline CDR1 is SQVTM and CDR2 is ANQGSEA. The chain's CDR3 is CSVASGADLYEQYF. In nucleotides, the CDR3 is TGCAGCGTTGCCTCGGGCGCAGATCTCTACGAGCAGTACTTC.

The CDR3 nucleotides are TGTGCCTGGAGTCAGGATCCTCACGAGCAGTACTTC. Encoded protein: CAWSQDPHEQYF. The rearrangement joins TRBV30 to TRBJ2-7; no clear D. Germline CDR1 and CDR2: GTSNPN and SVGIG (reference sequence). Between the trimmed V and J ends, which lost 2 bases and 5 bases, there was a span of 10 bases. This CDR3 has 12 residues. Together with reference TRBV30 and TRBJ2-7, the CDR3 gives the full variable domain: SQTIHQWPATLVQPVGSPLSLECTVEGTSNPNLYWYRQAAGRGLQLLFYSVGIGQISSEVPQNLSASRPQDRQFILSSKKLLLSDSGFYLCAWSQDPHEQYFGPGTRLTVT.

This clonotype came up a few times. This chain uses TRBV30 with TRBJ1-5, with D perhaps matching TRBD1 (5 bases). V was clipped by 0 bases and J by 0 bases, with 6 bases between them. This CDR3 contains 14 residues. Germline V gives CDR1 GTSNPN, CDR2 SVGIG (reference sequence). The CDR3 spells CAWSVDSSNQPQHF. The CDR3 DNA is TGTGCCTGGAGTGTAGACAGTAGCAATCAGCCCCAGCATTTT.

This clonotype was recorded many times. The chain combines TRBV4-1 with TRBJ1-2, with 7 bases that match TRBD1. CDR1 and CDR2 from the germline V gene are MGHRA and YSYEKL. CDR3 size: 18 residues. V shed 5 bases and J 7 bases; nucleotides not matched to a gene: 22. The CDR3 is CASSELIKQGKGFTGYTF. The CDR3 DNA sequence: TGCGCCAGCAGCGAATTAATAAAACAGGGGAAGGGCTTTACTGGCTACACCTTC.

The chain has TRBV20-1 and TRBJ1-1; no definite D call. The CDR3 spans 13 residues. V lost 6 bases and J lost 3, with 14 bases in between. Germline V gives CDR1 DFQATT, CDR2 SNEGSKA (reference sequence). The CDR3 region is CSAREQMDTEAFF. For the CDR3, the DNA is TGCAGTGCGCGAGAACAGATGGACACTGAAGCTTTCTTT.

The chain recombines TRBV6-1 with TRBJ2-1, with TRBD2 identical over 13 bases. J gave up 4 bases and V 6 bases, and 9 bases lay outside the gene matches. This CDR3 region has 17 residues. Looked up from germline, CDR1 is MNHNS and CDR2 is SASEGT. CDR3 sequence (DNA): TGTGCCAGCAGCTCCACTACTAGCGGGAGGGGTTACAATGAGCAGTTCTTC. It specifies CASSSTTSGRGYNEQFF.

This clonotype was picked up one time. The chain has TRBV6-1 and TRBJ1-1; D gene unclear. The germline V gene has CDR1 MNHNS and CDR2 SASEGT. CDR3 length equals 13 residues. Trimming removed 6 bases at V and 8 bases at J, with 16 bases between. The CDR3 DNA reads TGTGCCAGCAGGCCCTCGGCGGGCGCCGAAGCTTTCTTT. This codes for CASRPSAGAEAFF.

This clonotype was counted at least ten times. This chain links TRBV2 with TRBJ2-5; D might be TRBD1 (5 bases). V shed 6 bases and J shed 3 bases, with 17 bases lying between them. CDR1 and CDR2 (germline): SNHLY, FYNNEI. CDR3 length: 15 amino acids. The CDR3 region is CASSSQGFPKETQYF. The CDR3 coding sequence is TGTGCCAGCAGCTCCCAGGGTTTTCCCAAAGAGACCCAGTACTTC.

This clonotype has at least ten counts. The V gene is TRBV12-3 or TRBV12-4, the J gene TRBJ2-6, with 11 bases aligning to TRBD2. The CDR3 runs 18 residues. V lost 6 bases, J lost 0 bases, and 7 bases stayed unmatched. This CDR3 reads CASRPSGRTHSGANVLTF. The CDR3 DNA sequence: TGTGCCAGCAGACCTAGCGGGAGGACCCACTCTGGGGCCAACGTCCTGACTTTC.

CDR3 in amino acids: CSATGPVHEQYF. DNA of the CDR3: TGCAGTGCCACTGGACCCGTCCACGAGCAGTACTTC. The rearrangement uses TRBV20-1 and TRBJ2-7; D is unclear. Trimming took off 6 bases at V and 5 bases at J, with 14 bases between the two ends. Germline V gene lookup returns CDR1 DFQATT and CDR2 SNEGSKA (reference sequence). The CDR3 is made up of 12 amino acids.

The chain joins TRBV10-3 to TRBJ2-7; D is ambiguous. CDR1 and CDR2 (germline): ENHRY, SYGVKD. There are 16 residues in the CDR3. V was clipped by 3 bases and J by 2 bases, with 17 bases between them. The CDR3 protein is CAISDPHSPGPYEQYF. DNA of the CDR3: TGTGCCATCAGTGACCCACACTCACCTGGGCCCTACGAGCAGTACTTC.

This clonotype was seen only a few times. This chain joins TRBV12-3 or TRBV12-4 and TRBJ1-5; no reliable D call. Trimming left V 2 bases short and J 6 bases short, with 8 bases between. The length of the CDR3 is 13 residues. The CDR3 DNA follows: TGTGCCAGCAGTTTACATTTTCTTCAGCCCCAGCATTTT. Its protein is CASSLHFLQPQHF.

The chain employs TRBV6-2 or TRBV6-3 and TRBJ2-7, with D tentatively TRBD2 (7 bases). V was cut by 6 bases and J by 3 bases, with 18 bases left in between. The germline CDR1 and CDR2 sequences are MNHEY and SVGEGT. This CDR3 spans 15 amino acids. Here the CDR3 DNA reads TGTGCCAGCAGAAAACGGGGGGAGGGGGGCTACGAGCAGTACTTC. Protein: CASRKRGEGGYEQYF.

The chain recombines TRBV5-1 with TRBJ2-7; unclear D gene. The CDR3 has 14 residues. V was shortened by 1 base and J by 3 bases, with 11 bases between the two germline ends. Per the germline V gene, CDR1 is SGHRS and CDR2 is YFSETQ. CDR3 sequence: CASSLLSAGYEQYF. The CDR3 nucleotides are TGCGCCAGCAGCTTGTTGTCGGCAGGCTACGAGCAGTACTTC.

This clonotype has more than one count but fewer than ten. The chain is built from TRBV12-3 or TRBV12-4 and TRBJ1-5, with a tentative D call TRBD1 (5 bases). CDR3 size: 14 residues. The ends were cut back, 6 bases at V and 4 bases at J, with 13 bases in the middle. The CDR3 DNA reads TGTGCCAGCAGCAATGGGAGGGGAAATCAGCCCCAGCATTTT. Translated: CASSNGRGNQPQHF.